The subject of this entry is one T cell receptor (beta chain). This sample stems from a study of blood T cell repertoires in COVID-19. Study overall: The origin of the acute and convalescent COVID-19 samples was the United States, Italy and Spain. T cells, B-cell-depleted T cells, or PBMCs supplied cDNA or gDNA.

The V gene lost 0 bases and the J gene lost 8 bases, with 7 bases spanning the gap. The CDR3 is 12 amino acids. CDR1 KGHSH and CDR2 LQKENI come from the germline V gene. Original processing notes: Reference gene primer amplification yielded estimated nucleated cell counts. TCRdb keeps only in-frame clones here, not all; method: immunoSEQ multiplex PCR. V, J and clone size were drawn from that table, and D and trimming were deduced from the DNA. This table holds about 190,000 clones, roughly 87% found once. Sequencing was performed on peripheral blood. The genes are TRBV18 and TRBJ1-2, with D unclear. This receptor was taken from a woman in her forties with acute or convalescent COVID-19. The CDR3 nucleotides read TGTGCCAGCTCACCACCGCTCGAGGGCTACACCTTC. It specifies CASSPPLEGYTF.